The 32 T cell receptor beta chains reported below all come from one sample, sequenced in a study of T-cell reconstitution after alpha-beta-depleted transplantation in children. The TCRbeta library was prepared with unique molecular identifiers. TCRdb redid the calling of the PCR reads with MiXCR, one entry per CDR3 protein. Here the sample spans 490,000 or so distinct CDR3 sequences, roughly a tenth being singletons. Material: PBMCs, obtained before TCRalphabeta/CD19-depleted stem cell transplant. The receptor source for this set is a child aged 2 to 15 with inherited bone marrow failure, due to receive a stem cell transplant.

This clonotype was observed at least ten times. The CDR3 loop is CSVEDASSGANVLTF. The CDR3 coding sequence is TGCAGCGTTGAAGACGCCAGCTCTGGGGCCAACGTCCTGACTTTC. V and J are TRBV29-1 and TRBJ2-6; D not certain. The germline gives CDR1 SQVTM, CDR2 ANQGSEA. V lost 0 bases to trimming and J lost 0 bases, with 6 bases between them. This CDR3 has 15 amino acids. Full variable domain (rest looked up from reference TRBV29-1 and TRBJ2-6): SAVISQKPSRDICQRGTSLTIQCQVDSQVTMMFWYRQQPGQSLTLIATANQGSEATYESGFVIDKFPISRPNLTFSTLTVSNMSPEDSSIYLCSVEDASSGANVLTFGAGSRLTVL.

This clonotype was found many times. CDR3 coding DNA: TGTGCCAGCAGCTTTGGACCGGGAAGCTATGGCTACACCTTC. Translation: CASSFGPGSYGYTF. V usage is TRBV7-2 and J usage is TRBJ1-2; D gene uncertain. CDR1 SGHTA and CDR2 FQGNSA come from the germline V gene. V lost 3 bases, J lost 4 bases, and 12 bases lay in between. This CDR3 spans 14 amino acids.

The J gene is TRBJ2-7, the V gene TRBV5-1, with 8 bases identical to TRBD1. V lost 3 bases, J lost 5 bases, and 10 bases stayed unmatched. From germline, CDR1 is SGHRS and CDR2 YFSETQ. The CDR3 spans 15 residues. The DNA for the CDR3 is TGCGCCAGCAGCTCGCAGGGGGCGCCGGTCCACGAGCAGTACTTC. It encodes CASSSQGAPVHEQYF.

To note about this clonotype: This sequence may be a read error, since a much larger clone differs from it by one base. The chain carries TRBV10-1 and TRBJ2-1; tentatively, D is TRBD2 (6 bases). The CDR3 has 17 amino acids. Per the germline V gene, CDR1 is WNHNN and CDR2 is SYGVQD (reference sequence). CDR3 residues: CASSHWVGRGRYNKQFF. CDR3 coding DNA: TGCGCCAGCAGTCATTGGGTCGGGAGAGGAAGGTACAATAAGCAGTTCTTC.

This clonotype came up many times. V gene TRBV29-1 combines with J gene TRBJ2-1; no firm D call. The V gene's germline CDR1 is SQVTM and CDR2 ANQGSEA. Trimming removed 6 bases from V and 0 bases from J, with 9 bases in between. This CDR3 spans 13 amino acids. The CDR3 DNA reads as TGCAGCGTCACGGTTAGCTCCTACAATGAGCAGTTCTTC. Encoded protein: CSVTVSSYNEQFF.

The sample holds many counts of this clonotype. CDR3: CASRTGNYGYTF. DNA for the CDR3: TGTGCCAGCAGGACAGGGAACTATGGCTACACCTTC. The genes are TRBV28 and TRBJ1-2; 7 bases are a match to TRBD1. The CDR3 has 12 residues. Germline V lookup: CDR1 MDHEN, CDR2 SYDVKM. The trim removed 6 bases at V and 2 bases at J, leaving 0 bases unmatched.

In nucleotides, the CDR3 is TGTGCCACCAGTGATTTGGCAGGGGGCGAGCAGTACTTC. This codes for CATSDLAGGEQYF. This chain connects TRBV24-1 to TRBJ2-7; 7 bases map to TRBD1. CDR3 length: 13 amino acids. CDR1 is KGHDR, CDR2 SFDVKD, per germline. V gave up 0 bases and J gave up 6 bases; unmatched junction bases: 1.

This clonotype was detected many times. J is TRBJ2-3 and V is TRBV4-3; D unclear. V lost 0 bases to trimming and J lost 0 bases, with 7 bases between them. The CDR3 is 15 residues long. Per the germline V gene, CDR1 is LGHNA and CDR2 is YSLEER. CDR3 amino acids: CASSQDPDSTDTQYF. Here the CDR3 DNA reads TGCGCCAGCAGCCAAGACCCGGACAGCACAGATACGCAGTATTTT.

The sample holds many counts of this clonotype. The chain carries TRBV15 and TRBJ2-7, with TRBD2 identical over 9 bases. V trimming: 0 bases; J trimming: 2 bases; junction bases outside the gene matches: 2. The germline CDR1 and CDR2 sequences are LNHNV and YYDKDF (reference sequence). CDR3 length equals 15 residues. The CDR3 bases are TGTGCCACCAGCAGAGATGTAGCGGGAGCCTACGAGCAGTACTTC. Translation: CATSRDVAGAYEQYF.

This clonotype was found many times. The genes are TRBV6-5 and TRBJ2-1, with 9 positions matching TRBD2. CDR3 length: 15 residues. CDR1 and CDR2 (germline): MNHEY, SVGAGI. Germline trimming cut 4 bases from V and 6 bases from J; bases unmatched to any gene: 7. DNA of the CDR3: TGTGCCAGCAGTTGGATGGCGGGAGGGGTCAATGAGCAGTTCTTC. It encodes CASSWMAGGVNEQFF.

This clonotype has a count of ten or more. The chain employs TRBV5-1 and TRBJ2-7, with unresolved D. There are 14 residues in the CDR3. Germline CDR1 is SGHRS and CDR2 is YFSETQ. V lost 0 bases and J lost 2, with 9 bases in between. The CDR3 here is CASSLDPLAYEQYF. CDR3 coding DNA: TGCGCCAGCAGCTTGGATCCCCTTGCCTACGAGCAGTACTTC.

This clonotype was seen more than once but under ten times. The J gene is TRBJ2-1, the V gene TRBV7-9; D is perhaps TRBD1 (7 bases). Looked up from germline, CDR1 is SEHNR and CDR2 is FQNEAQ (reference sequence). Trimming stripped 5 bases from V and 4 bases from J, with 9 bases between. CDR3 size: 13 residues. CDR3 loop: CASSAGQYNEQFF. Written as DNA, the CDR3 is TGTGCCAGCAGCGCGGGACAGTACAATGAGCAGTTCTTC.

The CDR3 DNA is TGCGCCAGCAGCCAGTGGGGAGTATTGAGAAACACCATATATTTT. Amino acid sequence: CASSQWGVLRNTIYF. The J gene is TRBJ1-3, the V gene TRBV4-1; no clear D. The germline V and J ends were trimmed by 3 bases and 5 bases, with 14 bases remaining between them. CDR1 MGHRA and CDR2 YSYEKL come from the germline V gene. This CDR3 region has 15 residues.

Many counts were recorded for this clonotype. This chain uses TRBV5-1 with TRBJ2-1, with D tentatively TRBD2 (6 bases). The CDR3 loop spans 13 amino acids. Germline assignment: CDR1 SGHRS and CDR2 YFSETQ. V shed 5 bases and J shed 5 bases, with 11 bases lying between them. The DNA for the CDR3 is TGCGCCAGCAGGCCGGAGGGGAACAATGAGCAGTTCTTC. Residues: CASRPEGNNEQFF.

This clonotype has ten or more counts. The chain joins TRBV7-9 to TRBJ1-1, with unresolved D. The V gene's germline CDR1 is SEHNR and CDR2 FQNEAQ (reference sequence). The CDR3 is made up of 16 amino acids. Trimming shortened V by 5 bases and J by 3 bases, and 19 bases separated the two germline ends. The CDR3, as DNA: TGTGCCAGCAGCCCTGGCGAAGGTGGGAAGGACACTGAAGCTTTCTTT. It specifies CASSPGEGGKDTEAFF.

This clonotype was recorded many times. The chain combines TRBV7-2 with TRBJ2-7; D not certain. The germline V and J ends were trimmed by 5 bases and 2 bases, with 7 bases remaining between them. CDR3 length: 12 amino acids. Per the germline V gene, CDR1 is SGHTA and CDR2 is FQGNSA. The CDR3 here is CASSPPTYEQYF. CDR3 in DNA: TGTGCCAGCAGCCCCCCCACCTACGAGCAGTACTTC.

This clonotype was detected many times. V gene TRBV28 combines with J gene TRBJ2-5, with 7 bases lining up with TRBD1. CDR3 length equals 15 residues. Unmatched junction bases numbered 7, after V lost 5 bases and J lost 1 base. Looked up from germline, CDR1 is MDHEN and CDR2 is SYDVKM. CDR3 nucleotides: TGTGCCAGCAGTGCATTGACAGGGCTCCAAGAGACCCAGTACTTC. As protein: CASSALTGLQETQYF.

The chain uses TRBV18 and TRBJ2-3; D not certain. V lost 4 bases and J lost 0, with 8 bases in between. This CDR3 has 14 residues. Germline loops: CDR1 KGHSH, CDR2 LQKENI. The CDR3 loop reads CASSRPYSTDTQYF. As DNA, the CDR3 is TGTGCCAGCTCACGGCCGTACAGCACAGATACGCAGTATTTT.

This clonotype was seen at least ten times. V and J are TRBV24-1 and TRBJ2-7; D perhaps matches TRBD1 (6 bases). This CDR3 contains 13 residues. V lost 6 bases to trimming and J lost 11 bases, with 19 bases between them. Germline-derived CDR1 and CDR2 are KGHDR and SFDVKD. The DNA for the CDR3 is TGTGCCACCAGTTTCCCTTGGACAGATTGTAAGTACTTC. Translating it yields CATSFPWTDCKYF.

There are many counts of this clonotype. The rearrangement joins TRBV11-2 to TRBJ2-3; the match to TRBD2 covers 13 bases. The CDR3 runs 19 residues. The V segment lost 5 bases and the J segment 0 bases; nucleotides outside the gene matches: 11. Germline CDR1 reads SGHAT; CDR2 reads FQNNGV. The CDR3 protein is CASSRTSGSPWLSTDTQYF. DNA of the CDR3: TGTGCCAGCAGCCGGACTAGCGGGAGTCCCTGGTTGAGCACAGATACGCAGTATTTT.

The chain couples TRBV27 to TRBJ1-6; D is undetermined. The CDR3 runs 13 residues. Germline values: CDR1 MNHEY, CDR2 SMNVEV (reference sequence). V lost 8 bases, J lost 2 bases, and 7 bases lay in between. The CDR3 sequence is CASRVAYNSPLHF. The DNA of the CDR3 is TGTGCCAGCCGGGTAGCCTATAATTCACCCCTCCACTTT.

Details on this clonotype: A much more abundant neighbour one base away suggests this may be a read error. This chain uses TRBV12-3 or TRBV12-4 with TRBJ2-5; D call uncertain. This CDR3 has 13 residues. CDR3 loop: CASSSNSQETHYF. As DNA, the CDR3 is TGTGCCAGCAGTTCGAACAGCCAAGAGACCCACTACTTC.

This clonotype appeared many times. V is TRBV20-1 and J is TRBJ2-5, with 10 positions matching TRBD2. Trimming took 6 bases from V and 5 from J; bases not matched to a gene: 9. The CDR3 covers 14 residues. Germline V gene sequence: CDR1 DFQATT, CDR2 SNEGSKA (reference sequence). CDR3 protein: CSALLAGSWETQYF. The CDR3 nucleotides read TGCAGTGCCCTACTAGCGGGATCTTGGGAGACCCAGTACTTC.

There are many counts of this clonotype. V is TRBV3-1 and J is TRBJ2-4; TRBD2 matches at 7 bases. V was clipped by 1 base and J by 10 bases; unmatched bases: 10. The CDR3 has 15 amino acids. The germline gives CDR1 LGHDT, CDR2 YNNKEL (reference sequence). CDR3 nucleotides: TGTGCCAGCAGCCAAGGGCGAGGACTAGTGGGAATTCAGTACTTC. Its translation is CASSQGRGLVGIQYF.

This clonotype was detected many times. V is TRBV14 and J is TRBJ2-3; 12 bases align to TRBD2. The junction had 4 bases not matched to a gene; V was cut back by 9 bases and J by 3 bases. The CDR3 is made up of 14 amino acids. The germline CDR1 and CDR2 sequences are SGHDN and FVKESK. CDR3 nucleotide sequence: TGTGCCAGTGTGACTAGCGGGAGAACAGATACGCAGTATTTT. Encoded protein: CASVTSGRTDTQYF.

This clonotype occurred many times. The chain employs TRBV6-5 and TRBJ1-4; tentatively, D is TRBD1 (5 bases). The germline gives CDR1 MNHEY, CDR2 SVGAGI. The CDR3 loop spans 15 amino acids. V lost 0 bases and J 7 bases, leaving 12 bases between the germline ends. For the CDR3, the DNA is TGTGCCAGCAGTTACTCGAGCTCAGGGCCTGAAAAACTGTTTTTT. Its protein is CASSYSSSGPEKLFF.

V is TRBV5-4 and J is TRBJ2-2; perhaps D is TRBD1 or TRBD2 (5 bases each). Per germline, CDR1 SGHNT and CDR2 YYREEE (reference sequence). The CDR3 is made up of 16 amino acids. V was trimmed by 2 bases and J by 6 bases, leaving 17 bases between them. CDR3 sequence: CASSFQSGTPAGELFF. In DNA form, the CDR3 reads TGTGCCAGCAGCTTCCAATCCGGGACCCCGGCCGGGGAGCTGTTTTTT.

This clonotype has ten or more counts. The chain links TRBV10-2 to TRBJ2-1, with TRBD2 identical over 7 bases. The CDR3 loop spans 16 amino acids. After removal of 11 bases from V and 10 bases from J, the junction contained 23 bases not matched to a gene. Germline CDR1 WSHSY, CDR2 SAAADI. The CDR3 DNA reads as TGCGCCGTCCGCCGGGGAGGGAGTGGGTCCCCGTTAGAGCAGTTCTTC. Its translation: CAVRRGGSGSPLEQFF.

This clonotype appeared many times. The V and J genes are TRBV5-1 and TRBJ1-2, with a possible D match to TRBD1 (5 bases). V lost 0 bases, J lost 4 bases, and 7 bases lay in between. Germline CDR1 reads SGHRS; CDR2 reads YFSETQ. The CDR3 runs to 13 residues. The CDR3 DNA is TGCGCCAGCAGCTTGGGGGACCTCTATGGCTACACCTTC. Translating gives CASSLGDLYGYTF.

The chain joins TRBV12-3 or TRBV12-4 to TRBJ2-1; TRBD1 aligns across 9 bases. The CDR3 consists of 14 residues. V lost 6 bases, J lost 6 bases, and 6 bases stayed unmatched. Here the CDR3 DNA reads TGTGCCAGCAGCTCTACAGGGGGCCGCAATGAGCAGTTCTTC. Translation: CASSSTGGRNEQFF.

The chain recombines TRBV5-1 with TRBJ2-3, with 14 bases that match TRBD2. J gave up 1 base and V 4 bases, and 8 bases lay outside the gene matches. Germline lookup yields CDR1 SGHRS and CDR2 YFSETQ. The CDR3 loop spans 18 amino acids. For the CDR3, the DNA is TGCGCCAGCAGCACCGGGACTAGCGGGAGCCTTTGCACAGATACGCAGTATTTT. Its protein is CASSTGTSGSLCTDTQYF.

This clonotype came up many times. V usage is TRBV5-1 and J usage is TRBJ2-7; tentatively, D is TRBD1 or TRBD2 (5 bases each). Trimming left V 3 bases short and J 2 bases short, with 9 bases between. Germline V gene lookup returns CDR1 SGHRS and CDR2 YFSETQ. The CDR3 loop spans 13 amino acids. This CDR3 reads CASSWGTAYEQYF. As DNA, the CDR3 is TGCGCCAGCAGCTGGGGGACCGCCTACGAGCAGTACTTC.